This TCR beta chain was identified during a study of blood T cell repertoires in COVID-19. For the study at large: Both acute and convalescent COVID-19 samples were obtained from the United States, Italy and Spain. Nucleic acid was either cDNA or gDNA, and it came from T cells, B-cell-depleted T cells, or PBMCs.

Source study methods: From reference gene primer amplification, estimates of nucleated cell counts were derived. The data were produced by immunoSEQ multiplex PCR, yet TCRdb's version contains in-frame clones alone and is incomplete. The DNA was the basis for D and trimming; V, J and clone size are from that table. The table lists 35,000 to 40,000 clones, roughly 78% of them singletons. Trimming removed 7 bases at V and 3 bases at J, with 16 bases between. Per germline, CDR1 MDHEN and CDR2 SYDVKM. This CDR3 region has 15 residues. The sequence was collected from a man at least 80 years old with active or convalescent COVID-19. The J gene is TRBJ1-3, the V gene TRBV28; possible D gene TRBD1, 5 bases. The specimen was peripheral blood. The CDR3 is CASTRGDGVGNTIYF. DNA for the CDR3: TGTGCCAGCACGCGGGGGGATGGGGTTGGAAACACCATATATTTT.